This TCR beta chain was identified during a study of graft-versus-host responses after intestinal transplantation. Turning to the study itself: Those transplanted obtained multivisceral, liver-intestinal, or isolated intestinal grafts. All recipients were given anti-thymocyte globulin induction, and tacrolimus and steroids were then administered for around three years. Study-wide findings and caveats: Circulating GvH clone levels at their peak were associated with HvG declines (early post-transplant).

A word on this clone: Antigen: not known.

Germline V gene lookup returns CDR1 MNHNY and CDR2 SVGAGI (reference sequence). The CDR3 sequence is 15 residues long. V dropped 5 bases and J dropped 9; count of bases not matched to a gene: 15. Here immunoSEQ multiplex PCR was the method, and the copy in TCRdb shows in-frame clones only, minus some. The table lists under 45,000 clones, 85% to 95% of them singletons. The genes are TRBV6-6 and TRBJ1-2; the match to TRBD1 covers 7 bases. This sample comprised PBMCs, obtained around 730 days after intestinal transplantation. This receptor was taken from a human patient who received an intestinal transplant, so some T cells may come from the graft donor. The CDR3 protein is CASSPGTDDSMRYTF. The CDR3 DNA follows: TGTGCCAGCAGTCCCGGGACAGATGATTCTATGCGCTACACCTTC.